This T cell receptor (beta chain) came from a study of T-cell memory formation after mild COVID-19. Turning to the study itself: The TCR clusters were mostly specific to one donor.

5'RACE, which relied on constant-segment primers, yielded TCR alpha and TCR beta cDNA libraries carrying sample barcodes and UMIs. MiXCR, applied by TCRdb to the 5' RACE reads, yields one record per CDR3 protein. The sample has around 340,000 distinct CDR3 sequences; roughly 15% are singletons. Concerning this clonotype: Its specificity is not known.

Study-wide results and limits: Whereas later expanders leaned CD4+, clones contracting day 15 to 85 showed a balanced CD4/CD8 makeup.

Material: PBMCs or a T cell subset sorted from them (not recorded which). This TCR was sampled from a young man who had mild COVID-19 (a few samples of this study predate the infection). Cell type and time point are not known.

Written as DNA, the CDR3 is TGTGCCTGGACCAACGGGGTGACCTACGAGCAGTACTTC. Translated, it gives CAWTNGVTYEQYF. J is TRBJ2-7 and V is TRBV30; possibly TRBD2 for D (5 bases). Germline assignment: CDR1 GTSNPN and CDR2 SVGIG (reference sequence). The CDR3 runs 13 residues. Trimming cost V 4 bases and J 2 bases, with 12 bases left between them.